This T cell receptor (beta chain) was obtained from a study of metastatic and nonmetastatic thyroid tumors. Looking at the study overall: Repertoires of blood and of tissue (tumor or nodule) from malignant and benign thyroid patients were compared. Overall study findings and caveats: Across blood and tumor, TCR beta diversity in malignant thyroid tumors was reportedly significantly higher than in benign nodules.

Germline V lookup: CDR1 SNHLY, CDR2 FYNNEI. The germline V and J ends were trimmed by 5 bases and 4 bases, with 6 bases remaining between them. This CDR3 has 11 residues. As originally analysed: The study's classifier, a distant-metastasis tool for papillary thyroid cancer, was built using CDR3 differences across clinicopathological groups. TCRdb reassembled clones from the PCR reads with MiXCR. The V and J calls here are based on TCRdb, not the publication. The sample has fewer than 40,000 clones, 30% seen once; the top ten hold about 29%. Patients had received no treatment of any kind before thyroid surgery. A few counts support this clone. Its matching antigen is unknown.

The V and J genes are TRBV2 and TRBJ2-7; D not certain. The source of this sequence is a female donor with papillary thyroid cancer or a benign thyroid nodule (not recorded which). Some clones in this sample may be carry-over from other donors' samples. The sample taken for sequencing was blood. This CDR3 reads CASSRMYEQYF. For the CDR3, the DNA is TGTGCCAGCAGTCGAATGTACGAGCAGTACTTC.